The sequence of this TCR beta chain was determined in a study of OX40 agonist ivuxolimab in advanced cancers. General study findings and limits: Clonal expansion among partial responders at 0.1-3.0 mg/kg ranked near the lowest. Certain nonresponders additionally had low normalized T-cell clonal expansion.

From germline, CDR1 is SGHVS and CDR2 FQNEAQ. V lost 1 base, J lost 7 bases, and 16 bases lay in between. The CDR3 contains 15 residues. Generated by immunoSEQ multiplex PCR, the TCRdb table keeps only in-frame clones and is missing some. Of 80,000 to 85,000 clones listed, around 84% were seen once; the top ten hold around 7%. The sample holds a few counts of this clone. Its antigen is still unknown. The receptor was isolated from an adult with an advanced solid tumor such as melanoma, head and neck, liver or kidney cancer. The sample consisted of CD4+ or CD8+ T cells sorted from blood, taken in a trial of the OX40 agonist ivuxolimab. The genes are TRBV7-8 and TRBJ1-2, with a tentative D call TRBD1 (5 bases). CDR3 in amino acids: CASSLGRVAGSGYTF. In DNA form, the CDR3 reads TGTGCCAGCAGCTTAGGTCGTGTGGCAGGGTCTGGCTACACCTTC.